Presented here are 24 T cell receptor beta chains from one specimen sequenced in a study of T-cell memory formation after mild COVID-19. TCRdb processed the 5' RACE reads anew with MiXCR; each CDR3 protein has one entry. The sample includes 400,000 to 500,000 distinct CDR3 sequences, around 20% of them seen just once. The material sequenced was PBMCs or a T cell subset sorted from them (not recorded which). Receptor source: an adult woman who had mild COVID-19 (a few samples of this study predate the infection). Cell type and time point are not known.

Only a few counts were recorded for this clonotype. V gene TRBV5-6 combines with J gene TRBJ1-1, with a possible D match to TRBD1 (6 bases). Germline V gene sequence: CDR1 SGHDT, CDR2 YYEEEE. The CDR3 totals 11 residues. V was trimmed by 3 bases and J by 11 bases, leaving 11 bases between them. The CDR3: CASSSGVSAFF. The CDR3 DNA sequence: TGTGCCAGCAGCTCAGGGGTGTCGGCTTTCTTT.

The gene calls are TRBV6-5 and TRBJ2-3; no clear D gene. The CDR3 loop spans 15 amino acids. The V gene lost 2 bases and the J gene lost 4 bases, with 13 bases spanning the gap. Per the germline V gene, CDR1 is MNHEY and CDR2 is SVGAGI. DNA for the CDR3: TGTGCCAGCAGTTACCTAGACCGGCGAGCAGATACGCAGTATTTT. Translated, it gives CASSYLDRRADTQYF.

V and J are TRBV3-1 and TRBJ2-7; D is uncertain. Germline values: CDR1 LGHDT, CDR2 YNNKEL (reference sequence). Trimming removed 1 base from V and 5 bases from J, with 3 bases in between. The CDR3 loop spans 11 amino acids. The DNA for the CDR3 is TGTGCCAGCAGCCAAGCCCACGAGCAGTACTTC. This sequence encodes CASSQAHEQYF.

V usage is TRBV5-5 and J usage is TRBJ1-1; weak D call: TRBD1 (6 bases). V shed 3 bases and J shed 7 bases, with 22 bases lying between them. CDR3 length: 16 residues. Germline CDR1 is SGHKS and CDR2 is YYEKEE (reference sequence). The CDR3 DNA follows: TGTGCCAGCAGCTGGGGGGCTCAGGGGACTTTGAGTGAAGCTTTCTTT. It codes for CASSWGAQGTLSEAFF.

CDR3 amino acids: CASSLGGPPGDSPLHF. CDR3 bases: TGTGCCAGCAGCTTAGGGGGTCCCCCCGGGGATTCACCCCTCCACTTT. The chain links TRBV7-9 to TRBJ1-6; no definite D call. Germline CDR1 SEHNR, CDR2 FQNEAQ (reference sequence). The CDR3 sequence is 16 residues long. Trimming stripped 1 base from V and 8 bases from J, with 15 bases between.

The chain couples TRBV15 to TRBJ2-7, with D maybe TRBD2 (6 bases). This CDR3 has 15 residues. The V and J ends lost 2 bases and 2 bases respectively, with 13 bases between them. Germline CDR1 reads LNHNV; CDR2 reads YYDKDF (reference sequence). This CDR3 is CATSRSRGRAYEQYF. The CDR3 DNA reads as TGTGCCACCAGCAGATCCCGGGGGAGAGCCTACGAGCAGTACTTC. The entire variable domain, with the rest obtained from reference TRBV15 and TRBJ2-7, is as follows: DAMVIQNPRYQVTQFGKPVTLSCSQTLNHNVMYWYQQKSSQAPKLLFHYYDKDFNNEADTPDNFQSRRPNTSFCFLDIRSPGLGDTAMYLCATSRSRGRAYEQYFGPGTRLTVT.

This clonotype has more than one count but fewer than ten. One base away lies a much larger clone, so this may be a sequencing read error. V usage is TRBV7-9 and J usage is TRBJ2-7, with a possible D match to TRBD1 (6 bases). The length of the CDR3 is 16 residues. Looked up from germline, CDR1 is SEHNR and CDR2 is FQNEAQ (reference sequence). The CDR3 protein is CAGSLEGDRRSYEQYF. The CDR3 nucleotides read TGTGCCGGCAGCTTAGAGGGAGACAGGAGGTCCTACGAGCAGTACTTC.

This clonotype was recorded at least ten times. The chain carries TRBV7-8 and TRBJ2-7; the match to TRBD1 covers 8 bases. CDR1 and CDR2 (germline): SGHVS, FQNEAQ. The junction had 2 bases not matched to a gene; V was cut back by 1 base and J by 3 bases. This CDR3 is 14 amino acids long. CDR3 protein: CASSLEDRGYEQYF. As DNA, the CDR3 is TGTGCCAGCAGCTTAGAAGACAGGGGCTACGAGCAGTACTTC.

The chain has TRBV29-1 and TRBJ2-7; 11 bases map to TRBD2. V lost 3 bases, J lost 2 bases, and 3 bases stayed unmatched. Germline CDR1 reads SQVTM; CDR2 reads ANQGSEA. The CDR3 is made up of 14 amino acids. In nucleotides, the CDR3 is TGCAGCGTTGAGGGACTAGCGGAGCCCTACGAGCAGTACTTC. The encoded protein is CSVEGLAEPYEQYF.

V and J are TRBV29-1 and TRBJ1-1, with D uncertain. Germline assignment: CDR1 SQVTM and CDR2 ANQGSEA. V lost 0 bases, J lost 13 bases, and 15 bases lay in between. The length of the CDR3 is 12 residues. For the CDR3, the DNA is TGCAGCGTTGAAGATCTGGCGCCCGGAGGTTTCTTT. Translated, it gives CSVEDLAPGGFF.

As regards this clonotype: This sequence may be a read error, since a much larger clone differs from it by one base. The gene calls are TRBV12-3 or TRBV12-4 and TRBJ2-7, with 8 bases aligning to TRBD1. This CDR3 has 13 amino acids. With 6 bases clipped from V and 3 bases from J, the junction kept 4 bases outside the gene matches. CDR3 region: CASRTDRGYEQYF. The CDR3, as DNA: TGTGCCAGCAGGACCGACAGGGGCTACGAGCAGTACTTC.

This clonotype was seen a few times. The V and J genes are TRBV5-1 and TRBJ2-7; no definite D call. From germline, CDR1 is SGHRS and CDR2 YFSETQ. Trimming left V 0 bases short and J 9 bases short, with 19 bases between. CDR3 length: 15 amino acids. The CDR3 region has the DNA TGCGCCAGCAGCTTGGAGAGGCTTCCCTACGAGTGGCAGTACTTC. Translating it yields CASSLERLPYEWQYF.

This clonotype appeared a few times. The chain joins TRBV19 to TRBJ2-7, with 7 bases fitting TRBD2. V lost 1 base to trimming and J lost 7 bases; unmatched junction nucleotides: 7. Germline V CDR1 and CDR2: LNHDA, SQIVND (reference sequence). The CDR3 is 14 amino acids. CDR3 residues: CASSIGGGSREQYF. The CDR3 nucleotides are TGTGCCAGTAGTATAGGAGGCGGGAGTCGTGAGCAGTACTTC.

This clonotype was observed many times. This chain joins TRBV12-3 or TRBV12-4 and TRBJ2-1; D unclear. CDR3 size: 12 residues. Trimming took off 0 bases at V and 12 bases at J, with 9 bases between the two ends. The CDR3 DNA sequence: TGTGCCAGCAGTTTAGCGATCGGGCCGCAGTTCTTC. Its translation: CASSLAIGPQFF.

This clonotype has only a few counts. In nucleotides, the CDR3 is TGCAGTGCTCCCACGCCATTTGCGACCTGGGCCTATGGCTACACCTTC. This gives the protein CSAPTPFATWAYGYTF. V gene TRBV20-1 combines with J gene TRBJ1-2; D gene uncertain. Germline V gives CDR1 DFQATT, CDR2 SNEGSKA (reference sequence). With 5 bases removed from V and 4 bases from J, the gap between germline ends came to 23 bases. The length of the CDR3 is 16 residues.

This clonotype came up a few times. The chain couples TRBV5-1 to TRBJ2-1, with 10 bases matching TRBD2. CDR1 and CDR2 (germline): SGHRS, YFSETQ. V gave up 4 bases and J gave up 6 bases; unmatched junction bases: 7. The length of the CDR3 is 15 residues. The CDR3 DNA is TGCGCCAGCAGCGGGTCCGGGACTAGCGCCAATGAGCAGTTCTTC. It is translated as CASSGSGTSANEQFF.

The rearrangement uses TRBV6-4 and TRBJ1-3; D is unresolved. The V gene's germline CDR1 is MRHNA and CDR2 SNTAGT. V was trimmed by 2 bases and J by 8 bases, leaving 4 bases between them. The CDR3 is 11 residues long. DNA of the CDR3: TGTGCCAGCAGTGACGGATACACCATATATTTT. Protein product: CASSDGYTIYF.

This clonotype has more than one count but fewer than ten. The rearrangement links TRBV4-2 to TRBJ1-2; D not certain. Germline V gene sequence: CDR1 LGHNA, CDR2 YNFKEQ. The CDR3 is 14 residues long. Trimming pared 1 base from V and 6 bases from J, leaving 12 bases between. The DNA of the CDR3 is TGTGCCAGCAGCCAAGGGGAATCTGGCCATGGCTACACCTTC. It specifies CASSQGESGHGYTF.

The chain carries TRBV3-1 and TRBJ2-1, with 12 bases lining up with TRBD2. The CDR3 loop spans 17 amino acids. V was pared by 0 bases and J by 10 bases, with 10 bases of the junction left unmatched. Per the germline V gene, CDR1 is LGHDT and CDR2 is YNNKEL (reference sequence). In DNA form, the CDR3 reads TGTGCCAGCAGCCAAGATTCCCTAGCGGGAGGGCCAAAGGAGCAGTTCTTC. Protein product: CASSQDSLAGGPKEQFF.

This clonotype occurred a few times. CDR3 protein: CATQPRDYNEQFF. In DNA form, the CDR3 reads TGTGCCACTCAGCCCCGGGACTACAATGAGCAGTTCTTC. This rearrangement joins TRBV24-1 to TRBJ2-1; D may be TRBD2 (5 bases). The CDR3 has 13 amino acids. The V end was cut by 10 bases, the J end by 3 bases, with 12 bases between. Germline V gives CDR1 KGHDR, CDR2 SFDVKD.

Regarding this clonotype: A read error may be the cause here, since a much bigger clone is one base away. V is TRBV7-9 and J is TRBJ1-1; the D gene is possibly TRBD1 (5 bases). CDR1 and CDR2 (germline): SEHNR, FQNEAQ (reference sequence). This CDR3 comprises 14 residues. Deletions cut 4 bases from V and 12 bases from J, with 21 bases between. Written as DNA, the CDR3 is TGTGCCAGCAGCTCCGTAACAGGTACTACAGAATCTTTCTTT. This codes for CASSSVTGTTESFF.

There are many counts of this clonotype. The J gene is TRBJ2-3, the V gene TRBV5-1; TRBD2 is a possible D gene (5 bases). Germline CDR1 reads SGHRS; CDR2 reads YFSETQ. The CDR3 length is 12 residues. Deletions cut 3 bases from V and 5 bases from J, with 7 bases between. The CDR3 loop reads CASSSTRDTQYF. In nucleotides, the CDR3 is TGCGCCAGCAGCTCTACTAGAGATACGCAGTATTTT.

This clonotype was seen many times. V is TRBV30 and J is TRBJ2-5; 7 bases match TRBD2. The length of the CDR3 is 13 residues. Germline assignment: CDR1 GTSNPN and CDR2 SVGIG (reference sequence). Germline trimming cut 0 bases from V and 5 bases from J; bases unmatched to any gene: 3. CDR3 protein: CAWSVGGSETQYF. CDR3 sequence (DNA): TGTGCCTGGAGTGTGGGCGGGAGTGAGACCCAGTACTTC.

Note on this clonotype: A much larger clonotype is one base distant, so this may be a read error. This rearrangement joins TRBV5-1 to TRBJ2-7; 11 nucleotides match TRBD2. CDR3 size: 14 residues. Looked up from germline, CDR1 is SGHRS and CDR2 is YFSETQ. CDR3 loop: CACSSGLAGYEQYF. As DNA, the CDR3 is TGCGCCTGCAGCTCCGGACTAGCGGGCTACGAGCAGTACTTC.